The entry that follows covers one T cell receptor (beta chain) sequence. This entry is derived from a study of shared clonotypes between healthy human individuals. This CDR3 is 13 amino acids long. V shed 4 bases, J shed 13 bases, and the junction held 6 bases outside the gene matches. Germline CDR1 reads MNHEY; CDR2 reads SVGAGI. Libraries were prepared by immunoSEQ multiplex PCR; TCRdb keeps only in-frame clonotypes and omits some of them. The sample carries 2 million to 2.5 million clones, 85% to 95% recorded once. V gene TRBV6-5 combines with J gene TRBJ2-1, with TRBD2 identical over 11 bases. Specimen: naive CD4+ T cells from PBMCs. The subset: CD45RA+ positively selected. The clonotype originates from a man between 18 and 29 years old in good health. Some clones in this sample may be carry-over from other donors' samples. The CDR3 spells CASSSYSGRAQFF. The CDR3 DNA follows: TGTGCCAGCAGTTCCTATAGCGGGAGGGCTCAGTTCTTC.